This T cell receptor beta chain was found in a study of blood T cell repertoires in COVID-19. This CDR3 contains 12 residues. Per the germline V gene, CDR1 is WSHSY and CDR2 is SAAADI. The germline V and J ends were trimmed by 8 bases and 4 bases, with 11 bases remaining between them. Libraries were prepared by immunoSEQ multiplex PCR; TCRdb keeps only in-frame clonotypes and omits some of them. This sample has under 60,000 clones, with 65% to 90% found just once. The TCR sequence derives from a human donor in a cohort sampled during active COVID-19. The chain has TRBV10-2 and TRBJ1-2; the D is unclear. Sequenced material: peripheral blood. The CDR3 is CASGRDSYGYTF. The DNA of the CDR3 is TGCGCCAGCGGGAGGGATTCCTATGGCTACACCTTC.